The TCR beta chain described here comes from a study of cytomegalovirus exposure and HLA in healthy donors. Researchers ran the PCR with 60 Vbeta and 13 Jbeta primers. Profiling relied on immunoSEQ multiplex PCR, and the TCRdb table lists in-frame clones only, not all of them. The table records tens of thousands of clones, around 80% of them present only once. J was trimmed by 7 bases and V by 3 bases; bases with no gene match: 9. The CDR3 has 16 residues. CDR1 and CDR2 (germline): SNHLY, FYNNEI. The receptor was isolated from a man aged 40-49 years in good health and CMV-seronegative. This chain joins TRBV2 and TRBJ2-2, with TRBD2 matching over 9 bases. The sequenced material came from PBMCs. CDR3 protein: CASSDGLAGRGGELFF. The CDR3 bases are TGTGCCAGCAGTGACGGGCTAGCGGGGCGGGGCGGGGAGCTGTTTTTT.